This record covers a single T cell receptor (beta chain). Its recognized antigen is unknown. There are no base qualities to consult, and no much larger clone falls within one base. This entry belongs to a study of cytomegalovirus exposure and HLA in healthy donors (dated by TCRdb to about 2017). Regarding the complete study: An earlier analysis of approximately 640 of the donors reported 250 to 300 Gb of sequence data and more than 90 million unique TCR beta sequences from 190 million or so T cells. Every repertoire in the discovery cohort had been generated on one and the same sequencing platform. Donor age, sex, ethnicity and CMV serostatus were compiled alongside the repertoire data. Roughly five DR-DQ haplotypes were treated as single units for association and clustering because of strong linkage in the cohort. Using immunosequencing, the study profiled T cell repertoires from about 610 subjects and related those repertoires to cytomegalovirus serostatus. Typing coverage varied by locus: roughly 629-640 donors for A, B, C, DRB1 and DQB1; approximately 560 for DQA1; more than 600 for DPA1; about 450 for DPB1. Among some 400 genotyped donors of the cohort, an average of about 240,000 unique TCR beta nucleotide sequences were sequenced per donor, roughly a sixth of them non-productive. A later genetic analysis used genome-wide SNP genotypes for about 55% of the 666 donors, treating that subset as a discovery cohort. To predict cytomegalovirus infection status, the study combined high-throughput TCR immunosequencing, statistical association of individual TCRs with disease status, and machine learning. The study aimed to test whether cataloging public T cell receptors could reveal signatures of past pathogen exposure. Of the 398 genotyped donors, 81% were placed in the genetic ancestry cluster associated with self-reported Caucasian donors. HLA typing covered class I and class II loci at four-digit resolution. Approximately 300 gigabases of sequencing data and 75 million to 85 million unique TCR sequences made up an early release that covered roughly 670 HLA-typed donors. The later analysis used no new phenotypic data to find candidate immune exposures, relying instead on TCR beta sequences and their occurrence across donors. To study patterns of TCR occurrence, a later analysis re-analyzed previously published TCR beta repertoires from 550 to 800 donors and added high-resolution HLA genotyping. Besides the first cohort of hundreds of subjects, a separate validation cohort made up of around 120 different subjects was used. In an earlier analysis of a few hundred of the donors, high-throughput TCR beta sequencing was used to judge whether each TCR beta V gene segment behaved as functional or pseudogenic.

Study-wide conclusions, independent of this receptor: A later analysis found that TCR association rates varied across HLA loci, with DRB1 alleles showing the most associated TCRs and HLA-C alleles the fewest. In a later analysis, over 15,000 TCR beta sequences were associated with specific HLA alleles at a false discovery rate of 0.05. Some 16 rarely observed V segments, including chromosome 9 orphons, were excluded from the earlier analysis of some 590 of the donors because counts were too low. Most TCR sequences were observed very rarely across donors, whereas some public TCRs were present in many individuals. A few of the identified cytomegalovirus-associated TCR beta chains were confirmed in vitro to be specific for cytomegalovirus antigens. In a later genetic analysis, fewer N-insertions in productive TCRs were reported among donors in an Asian-associated ancestry cluster than the roughly 700-donor mean. A further reported finding was that TCR beta sequences accurately predicted the HLA-A and HLA-B alleles for most subjects in the first cohort. An association between a missense DCLRE1C variant and V-gene and J-gene trimming of TCR beta chains was found in a later genetic analysis and replicated in an independent cohort. Some IMGT-functional V segments, including TRBV6-2 and TRBV6-3, could not be told apart with the 87-base-pair reads, so those segments were excluded. In a later analysis, several top co-occurrence clusters were reported to appear linked to parvovirus B19, influenza, CMV and Epstein-Barr virus. Linkage disequilibrium might explain the correlated functional status among segregating V segments, but an unknown experimental factor could not be ruled out. A group of highly shared sequence variants was considered likely to be a technical artifact of the sequencing pipeline. When HLA alleles, especially DR and DQ, strongly co-occurred, attributing TCR associations to individual alleles was difficult. For the cohort, immune exposure information was limited to CMV serostatus. In both the original and validation cohorts, the classifier was reported to diagnose cytomegalovirus status with high specificity and sensitivity. Only TCR beta chains were sequenced in this cohort, and the absence of alpha or paired-chain data limited detectable features. In a later analysis, HLA-associated TCR beta chains were found to be more clonally expanded and to have lower generation probabilities than equally common non-associated chains. Most CMV-associated TCR beta chains appeared to be HLA-restricted in a later analysis, and the HLA associations seemed to be driven largely by CMV exposure. The study listed 164 TCR beta chains as associated with cytomegalovirus. An earlier analysis of some 590 of the donors showed that most TCR beta V segments appeared in productive rearrangements either about 87% or about 30% of the time, which broadly matched IMGT annotations. Sequencing depth was assumed to be roughly uniform across donors in the presence/absence analyses, though that assumption may not hold. It was suggested by the authors that the approach could potentially be generalized to other disease states and immunological phenotypes. Because some donors lacked HLA typing at each locus, the association tests relied only on the typed subset.

Libraries were prepared through the immunoSEQ multiplex PCR assay. The multiplex PCR relied on a mix of 60 forward primers for TCR Vbeta segments and 13 reverse primers for TCR Jbeta segments. A multiplex PCR assay on genomic DNA amplified the CDR3 region of rearranged TCR beta genes. On the Illumina HiSeq System, the amplified TCR beta libraries were sequenced as 87-base-pair reads. Per the original workflow: Across the roughly 600 repertoires, a later analysis counted tens of millions of unique TCR beta chains, around 11 million of which were shared by at least two donors. Raw reads were error-corrected and collapsed into unique sequences by a nearest-neighbor algorithm in which closely related sequences were merged to remove PCR and sequencing errors. Alignment of CDR3 sequences to IMGT reference sequences was used to assign V, D and J gene segments. Each retained sequence needed at least a six-nucleotide match to both a V gene segment and a J gene segment. A rearrangement counted as productive if the CDR3 had no stop codons and remained in frame with V and J, and every other rearrangement counted as non-productive. Following IMGT convention, CDR3 was defined as the stretch from the second conserved V-encoded cysteine to the conserved J-encoded phenylalanine. The earlier analysis of about 620 of the donors excluded sequences that lacked an unambiguous match to a single V gene segment. In an earlier analysis of about 590 of the donors, a V segment was called functional when productive rearrangements were above 56.7%, and segregating when the standard deviation between donors exceeded 5%. A statistical classification framework was developed to diagnose cytomegalovirus status using the catalog of TCR beta chain sequences. In a later analysis, V and J genes were assigned by comparing TCR nucleotide sequences against IMGT/GENE-DB human TR gene sequences. In a later analysis, CDR3 sequences and most-parsimonious VDJ recombination scenarios were assigned using the TCRdist pipeline. In a later analysis, each TCR beta chain was defined by its CDR3 amino acid sequence together with its V-gene family, and reads without a unique V-gene family were excluded. As a way to deal with suspected cross-contamination and a sequencing artifact, a later analysis dropped nearly 600 nucleotide sequences that were highly shared and had low generation probability. A later analysis calculated a clonal expansion index for each public chain from normalized within-repertoire ranks of inferred template counts. Generation probabilities in a later analysis came from a VDJ recombination model fitted to out-of-frame rearrangements, and those results were checked against IGoR. A later analysis scored TCR-TCR, TCR-HLA and TCR-CMV co-occurrence with hypergeometric tests, applying a repertoire-size bias correction to TCR pairs. In a later analysis, false discovery rates were estimated by permuting HLA or CMV assignments 20 times. In a later analysis, co-occurring TCRs were grouped using DBSCAN, with TCRdist sequence similarity added in when clustering inside HLA-allele-positive subsets. For co-occurrence clustering, repertoires with fewer than 30,000 or more than 120,000 public chains were excluded, along with 4 to 6 repertoires with anomalous nucleotide sharing. TCRdb holds this immuneACCESS table with in-frame rearrangements only. Some clones are missing; in checked studies, unresolved V genes explain under half, and the rest has no known cause. D and trimming were read from the DNA, whereas the V and J calls and clone size are those reported in that table. A total of tens of thousands of clones appear in this sample, over 60% of them only once. The ten largest clones represent around 4.8% of the sample.

The CDR3 runs 15 residues from the cysteine to the phenylalanine. Just the 45-base CDR3 DNA is kept, in frame starting at base 1. Per the germline V gene, SGHRS is the CDR1 and YFSETQ is the CDR2. The germline V and J ends show losses of 4 bases and 3 bases respectively, and no gene match explains 7 bases of the junction. The cohort was made up of roughly 670 healthy bone marrow donors. At the time of sampling, all cohort members were nominally healthy, though unrecorded immune exposures were likely present. The donor was CMV seronegative and was included in the group of 352 seronegative cohort members. Every donor gave a peripheral blood sample, and the peripheral blood mononuclear cells from that sample were used for TCR beta sequencing. Genomic DNA extraction from the blood cell samples was performed with the Qiagen DNeasy Blood Extraction Kit.

The sample comprised PBMCs. The receptor chain draws on TRBV5-1 and TRBJ2-3, with 8 middle bases fitting TRBD2. The sequence derives from a man between 35 and 55 years old in good health and CMV-seronegative. The sequenced DNA: TGCGCCAGCAGCAGCGGACTAGCCAGGACAGATACGCAGTATTTT. Its translation reads: CASSSGLARTDTQYF.